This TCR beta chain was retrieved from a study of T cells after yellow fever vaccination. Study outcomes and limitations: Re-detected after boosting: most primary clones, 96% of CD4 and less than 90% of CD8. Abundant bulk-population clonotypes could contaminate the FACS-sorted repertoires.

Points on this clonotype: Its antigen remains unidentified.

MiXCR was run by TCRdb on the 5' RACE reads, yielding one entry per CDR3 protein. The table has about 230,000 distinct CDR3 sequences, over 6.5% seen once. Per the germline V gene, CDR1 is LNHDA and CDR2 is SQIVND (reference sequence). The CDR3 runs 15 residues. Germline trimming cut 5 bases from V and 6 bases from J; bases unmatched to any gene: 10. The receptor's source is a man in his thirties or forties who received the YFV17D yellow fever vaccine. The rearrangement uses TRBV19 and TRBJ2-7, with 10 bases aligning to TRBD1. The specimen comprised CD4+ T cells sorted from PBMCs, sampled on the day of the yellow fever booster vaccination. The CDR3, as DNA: TGTGCCAGTAGTGTGCAGGGACAGGGGACGGGCGAGCAGTACTTC. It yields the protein CASSVQGQGTGEQYF.